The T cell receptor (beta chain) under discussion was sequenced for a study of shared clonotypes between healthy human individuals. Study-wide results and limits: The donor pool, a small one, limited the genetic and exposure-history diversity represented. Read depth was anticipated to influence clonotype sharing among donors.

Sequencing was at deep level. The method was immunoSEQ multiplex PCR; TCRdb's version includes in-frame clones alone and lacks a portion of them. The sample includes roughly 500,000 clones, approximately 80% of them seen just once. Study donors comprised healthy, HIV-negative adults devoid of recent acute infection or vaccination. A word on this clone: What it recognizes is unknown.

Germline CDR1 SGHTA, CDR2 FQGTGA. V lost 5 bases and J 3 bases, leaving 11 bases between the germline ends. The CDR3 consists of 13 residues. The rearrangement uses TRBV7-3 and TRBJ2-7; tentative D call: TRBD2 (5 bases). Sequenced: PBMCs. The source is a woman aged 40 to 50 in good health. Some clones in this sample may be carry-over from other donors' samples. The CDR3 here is CASSIGRDYEQYF. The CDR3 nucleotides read TGTGCCAGCAGCATCGGACGGGACTACGAGCAGTACTTC.